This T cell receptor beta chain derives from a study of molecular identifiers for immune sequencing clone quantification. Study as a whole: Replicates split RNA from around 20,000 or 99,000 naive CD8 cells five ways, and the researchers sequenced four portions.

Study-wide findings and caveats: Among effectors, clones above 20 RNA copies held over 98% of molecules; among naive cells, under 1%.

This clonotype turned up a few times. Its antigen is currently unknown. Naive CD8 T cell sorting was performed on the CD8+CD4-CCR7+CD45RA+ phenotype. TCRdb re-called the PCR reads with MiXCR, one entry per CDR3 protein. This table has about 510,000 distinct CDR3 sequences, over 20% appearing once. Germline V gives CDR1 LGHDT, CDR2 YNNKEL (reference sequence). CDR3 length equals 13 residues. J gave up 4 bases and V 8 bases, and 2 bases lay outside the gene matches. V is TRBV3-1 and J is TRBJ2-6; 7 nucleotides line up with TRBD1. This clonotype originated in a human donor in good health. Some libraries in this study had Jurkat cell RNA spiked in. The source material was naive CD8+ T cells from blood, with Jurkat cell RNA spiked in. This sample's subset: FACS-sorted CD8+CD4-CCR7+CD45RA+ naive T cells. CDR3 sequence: CASHRGGANVLTF. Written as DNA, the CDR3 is TGTGCCAGCCACAGGGGCGGGGCCAACGTCCTGACTTTC.